Shown below are 9 T cell receptor beta chains from a single sample sequenced in a study of tumor and adjacent non-tumor tissue in lung cancer listed by TCRdb under 2018. RNA was isolated from bulk unsorted tissue, and RNA quality was assessed with a NanoDrop ND-1000 and an Agilent 2100. The normal lung samples consisted of distant non-tumor tissue collected more than 3 cm from the tumor edge. Receptor amplification or capture employed multiplex PCR. The instrument was an Illumina HiSeq 2500. TCRbeta libraries were constructed through three rounds of nested PCR with primers (Table S4) according to protocols modified from ARM-PCR. The public reads were quality trimmed at Q25 with fastp and then assembled into clones with MiXCR by TCRdb, keeping productive beta chains. Every distinct CDR3 protein forms one entry, paired with its most common genes and DNA. In this sample the table shows about 86,000 distinct CDR3 sequences, 75% to 85% of which occur a single time. 20% to 25% of the sample belongs to the ten largest clones.

Sequencing was carried out using distant non-tumor lung tissue. The receptors stem from a woman aged 50 to 60 with non-small cell lung cancer.

This clonotype was recorded at least ten times. The genes are TRBV28 and TRBJ2-6; 12 bases line up with TRBD2. V lost 5 bases to trimming and J lost 4 bases; unmatched junction nucleotides: 15. The CDR3 spans 20 residues. Germline assignment: CDR1 MDHEN and CDR2 SYDVKM. CDR3 loop: CASSPPLAGGQGTGANVLTF. The CDR3 DNA is TGTGCCAGCAGTCCACCCCTAGCGGGAGGGCAAGGTACAGGGGCCAACGTCCTGACTTTC.

On this clonotype itself: At one end the junction does not follow the germline gene, possibly because of a read error. This chain uses TRBV6-2 or TRBV6-3 with TRBJ2-3; D is possibly TRBD1 (6 bases). The CDR3 runs to 14 residues. Germline V CDR1 and CDR2: MNHEY, SVGEGT. Here the CDR3 DNA reads TGTGCCAGCAGCATGGACAGTGAAACGGATACGCAGTGTTTT. Translating gives CASSMDSETDTQCF.

This chain connects TRBV4-2 to TRBJ2-2; D gene uncertain. The CDR3 is 12 residues long. V lost 8 bases to trimming and J lost 8 bases, with 12 bases between them. Germline V lookup: CDR1 LGHNA, CDR2 YNFKEQ. CDR3 loop: CASGPAEGELFF. CDR3 nucleotides: TGTGCCAGCGGCCCGGCCGAGGGGGAGCTGTTTTTT.

The rearrangement joins TRBV6-1 to TRBJ1-1; D ambiguous. The germline V and J ends were trimmed by 4 bases and 3 bases, with 6 bases remaining between them. Germline lookup yields CDR1 MNHNS and CDR2 SASEGT. This CDR3 comprises 12 residues. CDR3 in amino acids: CASSGADTEAFF. CDR3 bases: TGTGCCAGCAGTGGTGCGGACACTGAAGCTTTCTTT.

Of note for this clonotype: This CDR3 fails to terminate in the conserved phenylalanine or tryptophan, so it likely reflects a read error. The J gene is TRBJ2-3, the V gene TRBV6-6, with TRBD1 as a possible D gene (5 bases). The CDR3 extends over 14 amino acids. Per the germline V gene, CDR1 is MNHNY and CDR2 is SVGAGI (reference sequence). This CDR3 reads CASTEDSTTGMQYS. The CDR3 DNA follows: TGTGCAAGCACCGAAGACAGTACCACAGGTATGCAGTATTCT.

The gene calls are TRBV6-5 and TRBJ2-3, with D possibly being TRBD1 (6 bases). CDR1 and CDR2 (germline): MNHEY, SVGAGI. V dropped 10 bases and J dropped 4 bases, with 15 bases sitting between them. There are 13 residues in the CDR3. The CDR3 region has the DNA TGTGCCAACAGGGACATGGGCGCAGATACGCAGTATTTT. Translation: CANRDMGADTQYF.

The chain joins TRBV6-5 to TRBJ1-1, with 7 bases aligning to TRBD1. The trim removed 5 bases at V and 3 bases at J, leaving 9 bases unmatched. Germline values: CDR1 MNHEY, CDR2 SVGAGI. CDR3 size: 15 residues. The CDR3 nucleotides read TGTGCCAGCAGTAGCGGGACAGTGAGTCACACTGAAGCTTTCTTT. Residues: CASSSGTVSHTEAFF.

A remark on this clonotype: One base away lies a much larger clone, so this may be a sequencing read error. J is TRBJ2-2 and V is TRBV21-1; the tabulated D call, TRBD1, remains unverified against the DNA. TRBV21-1 is labeled a pseudogene. The CDR3 extends over 14 amino acids. CDR3 amino acids: CASRDREATGELFF. CDR3 DNA: TGTGCCAGCAGGGACAGGGAAGCCACCGGGGAGCTGTTTTTT.

Turning to this clonotype: An end of the junction differs from the germline gene, which may be a read error. V is TRBV11-2 and J is TRBJ1-1; D may be TRBD1 (5 bases). The CDR3 is 14 residues long. Germline V gene sequence: CDR1 SGHAT, CDR2 FQNNGV. This CDR3 is CANSLLMLGTGAFF. The CDR3 DNA reads as TGTGCCAACAGCTTGCTAATGCTGGGAACTGGGGCCTTCTTT.